Reported below is one T cell receptor (beta chain). What it binds is not known. Other DNA sequences in this sample translate to the same CDR3. The data are from a study of shared clonotypes between healthy human individuals. Terminally differentiated effector memory CD45RA+ cells were excluded by CCR7 positive selection of CD45RO-negative cells. Clones were read by immunoSEQ multiplex PCR, and TCRdb kept only the in-frame ones, dropping some. This sample has about 600,000 clones, with roughly 98% found just once. Study-wide points: Inspection by rarefaction showed sorted-subset sequencing to be incomplete despite large depth.

This TCR was recovered from a man aged 25-45 years in good health. Input material: naive CD8+ T cells sorted from blood.

CDR3 sequence: CASSPGLAGADTQYF. CDR3 in DNA: TGTGCCAGCAGCCCAGGACTAGCGGGGGCGGATACGCAGTATTTT. The chain couples TRBV27 to TRBJ2-3; 13 bases fit TRBD2. The germline V gene encodes CDR1 MNHEY and CDR2 SMNVEV (reference sequence). Trimming took 6 bases from V and 6 from J; bases not matched to a gene: 6. The CDR3 is made up of 15 amino acids.